This TCR beta chain comes out of a study of monozygotic twins with cystic fibrosis. Across the study: Around 3 micrograms of fragmented DNA underwent about 16 PCR cycles for library preparation. Whole-study findings and limits: Unrelated CF individuals shared fewer identical clonotypes than monozygotic CF twins.

CDR1 and CDR2 from the germline V gene are LNHDA and SQIVND (reference sequence). Trimming took 6 bases from V and 2 from J, leaving 12 bases between them. This CDR3 comprises 14 residues. Sequenced by immunoSEQ multiplex PCR; TCRdb stores in-frame clones only, minus some. This sample has about 7,500 clones, with around 94% found just once. For this clone: What it binds is not known.

This TCR derives from a boy between 2 and 15 years old with cystic fibrosis. Specimen: blood. This chain uses TRBV19 with TRBJ2-3, with D possibly TRBD2 on 5 matching bases. The CDR3 DNA is TGTGCCAGTAGAAGGCGGGTGATCACAGATACGCAGTATTTT. Amino acid sequence: CASRRRVITDTQYF.